These T cell receptor beta chains were read from a single sample in a study of blood T cell repertoires in COVID-19. Libraries were prepared by immunoSEQ multiplex PCR; TCRdb keeps only in-frame clonotypes and omits some of them. The data hold fewer than 300,000 clones, with roughly 91% observed a single time. Sequences were obtained from PBMCs or T cells enriched from blood (not recorded which). These TCRs come from a man aged 35-49 years who had recovered from COVID-19. Each CDR3 is given with its conserved first and last residue. A D gene is named only where the DNA matches it firmly. Clone sizes are given selectively: once, few, many, or a class where the clone is expanded.

18 NA TRBJ1-6 TRBD1 TRBV19 CASSKQGARYASNSPLHF
16 NA TRBJ2-7 TRBD2 TRBV7-9 CASRASGQTWVGEQYF
12 once TRBJ1-1 NA TRBV15 CATAQGGSEAFF
14 NA TRBJ2-3 NA TRBV19 CASSLHGHKDTQYF
17 NA TRBJ1-1 TRBD1 TRBV7-8 CASTRRRTGGGNTEAFF
12 NA TRBJ2-7 NA TRBV7-8 CASSLTHYEQYF
12 NA TRBJ1-1 NA TRBV19 CASTTGYTEAFF
17 NA TRBJ1-5 NA TRBV2 CASSEARMGGVDQPQHF
13 few TRBJ1-5 NA TRBV29-1 CSVEPGGGQPQHF
14 NA TRBJ2-5 NA TRBV29-1 CSVEALDSQETQYF
16 few TRBJ2-1 TRBD1 TRBV5-1 CASSLAPGQGSNEQFF
13 NA TRBJ1-2 NA TRBV11-3 CASSYSGNYGYTF
17 few TRBJ1-2 NA TRBV18 CASSSMGGFREQRGYTF
14 NA TRBJ1-4 NA TRBV12-1 CASSFVRVDEKLFF
14 NA TRBJ2-1 TRBD2 TRBV7-3 CASSLIAGGDLQFF
15 NA TRBJ2-1 TRBD1 TRBV9 CASSVGTGGYDEQFF
13 NA TRBJ2-7 NA TRBV3-1/TRBV3-2 CASSQVSRDEQYF
14 NA TRBJ1-2 TRBD1 TRBV4-1 CASSQEDRGLGYTF
16 NA TRBJ2-1 TRBD1 TRBV18 CASSPVTGGSYNEQFF
19 NA TRBJ2-1 TRBD1 TRBV7-9 CASSLDLGQGAQLPHEQFF
16 once TRBJ1-1 TRBD1 TRBV7-2 CASSFGTGGQNTEAFF
15 NA TRBJ2-7 NA TRBV19 CASSITGYSTYEQYF
15 NA TRBJ2-1 NA TRBV19 CASTSQGGTLNEQFF
20 NA TRBJ2-3 TRBD2 TRBV18 CASSPLSLVSGSGGADTQYF
13 medium-sized TRBJ1-4 NA TRBV12-3/TRBV12-4 CATQEVSSEKLFF
14 NA TRBJ2-7 TRBD2 TRBV6-1 CASSEGLASYEQYF
19 NA TRBJ1-5 TRBD1 TRBV19 CASNPYRDRGLQFRQPQHF
16 NA TRBJ1-2 TRBD1 TRBV19 CASIRRDRVNFDGYTF
18 NA TRBJ2-6 NA TRBV9 CASSERTDRLGGANVLTF